The 10 T cell receptor beta chains below all came from one sample that was sequenced in a study of shared clonotypes between healthy human individuals. The assay was immunoSEQ multiplex PCR, and TCRdb's table has in-frame clones only and misses some. The sample lists about 2.3 million clones; more than 85% were seen once. Source material: naive CD4+ T cells from PBMCs. Regarding subset: CD45RA+ positively selected. The origin of the receptors is a man younger than 35 in good health. Some clones in this sample may be carry-over from other donors' samples.

The chain uses TRBV4-2 and TRBJ1-6; unclear D gene. Germline-derived CDR1 and CDR2 are LGHNA and YNFKEQ. CDR3 size: 16 residues. V lost 7 bases and J 8 bases, leaving 21 bases between the germline ends. The chain's CDR3 is CASTRGGLAPDSPLHF. As DNA, the CDR3 is TGTGCCAGCACCCGGGGTGGCTTAGCCCCCGATTCACCCCTCCACTTT.

This clone was counted once. The chain links TRBV9 to TRBJ2-3; perhaps TRBD2 as D (6 bases). This CDR3 has 13 residues. Germline V gene lookup returns CDR1 SGDLS and CDR2 YYNGEE. With 5 bases removed from V and 4 bases from J, the gap between germline ends came to 11 bases. CDR3 loop: CASRPGGADTQYF. In DNA form, the CDR3 reads TGTGCCAGCAGACCCGGGGGAGCAGATACGCAGTATTTT.

For the CDR3, the DNA is TGTGCCAGCAGCACACTAGCGGGAGTGATTGGCGGGGAGCTGTTTTTT. Translating it yields CASSTLAGVIGGELFF. The chain combines TRBV11-2 with TRBJ2-2; 11 bases line up with TRBD2. The junction had 9 bases not matched to a gene; V was cut back by 5 bases and J by 7 bases. CDR1 and CDR2 (germline): SGHAT, FQNNGV. CDR3 size: 16 residues.

The chain combines TRBV19 with TRBJ1-3; D not resolved. The germline V gene encodes CDR1 LNHDA and CDR2 SQIVND (reference sequence). This CDR3 is 17 amino acids long. V dropped 3 bases and J dropped 0 bases, with 15 bases sitting between them. CDR3 region: CASSMSQAAISGNTIYF. CDR3 DNA: TGTGCCAGTAGTATGTCCCAGGCGGCGATCTCTGGAAACACCATATATTTT.

The chain couples TRBV7-6 to TRBJ1-1; D ambiguous. Trimming shortened V by 4 bases and J by 4 bases, and 13 bases separated the two germline ends. Germline loops: CDR1 SGHVS, CDR2 FNYEAQ. CDR3 size: 14 residues. The CDR3 loop reads CASSSAPPATEAFF. The CDR3 DNA follows: TGTGCCAGCAGCTCAGCCCCGCCGGCCACTGAAGCTTTCTTT.

The J gene is TRBJ2-7, the V gene TRBV11-3; D is ambiguous. V was clipped by 0 bases and J by 0 bases, with 9 bases between them. This CDR3 spans 15 amino acids. Germline assignment: CDR1 SGHNT and CDR2 YENEEA. Here the CDR3 reads CASSLEAGPSYEQYF. The CDR3 DNA is TGTGCCAGCAGCTTAGAAGCAGGCCCCTCCTACGAGCAGTACTTC.

The rearrangement uses TRBV19 and TRBJ2-3, with a weak D call TRBD1 (5 bases). With 4 bases removed from V and 2 bases from J, the gap between germline ends came to 13 bases. This CDR3 comprises 15 residues. The germline V gene has CDR1 LNHDA and CDR2 SQIVND (reference sequence). The CDR3 DNA reads as TGTGCCAGTAGTACTCCATCAGGGAACACAGATACGCAGTATTTT. It codes for CASSTPSGNTDTQYF.

The chain recombines TRBV28 with TRBJ2-6; perhaps TRBD1 as D (5 bases). Germline-derived CDR1 and CDR2 are MDHEN and SYDVKM. CDR3 length equals 18 residues. V lost 2 bases and J 0 bases, leaving 14 bases between the germline ends. CDR3 DNA: TGTGCCAGCAGTTTAGGGGCAGGGAAGAGCTCTGGGGCCAACGTCCTGACTTTC. This translates into CASSLGAGKSSGANVLTF. Using reference TRBV28 and TRBJ2-6 for the parts outside the CDR3, the full variable domain is DVKVTQSSRYLVKRTGEKVFLECVQDMDHENMFWYRQDPGLGLRLIYFSYDVKMKEKGDIPEGYSVSREKKERFSLILESASTNQTSMYLCASSLGAGKSSGANVLTFGAGSRLTVL.

This clone has only a few counts. The CDR3 loop is CSVGGQSNTEAFF. DNA for the CDR3: TGCAGCGTGGGGGGACAGTCGAACACTGAAGCTTTCTTT. This rearrangement joins TRBV29-1 to TRBJ1-1, with 7 bases lining up with TRBD1. With V trimmed by 6 bases and J by 1 base, 5 bases remained unmatched. This CDR3 spans 13 amino acids. Looked up from germline, CDR1 is SQVTM and CDR2 is ANQGSEA.

This clone appeared a single time. The chain carries TRBV28 and TRBJ2-7; TRBD2 is a possible D gene (5 bases). The CDR3 has 15 residues. Germline V gene sequence: CDR1 MDHEN, CDR2 SYDVKM. The ends were cut back, 3 bases at V and 2 bases at J, with 14 bases in the middle. This chain's CDR3 is CASSFRLGGPYEQYF. The DNA of the CDR3 is TGTGCCAGCAGTTTTCGGTTAGGAGGTCCCTACGAGCAGTACTTC. Full variable domain (missing parts from reference TRBV28 and TRBJ2-7): DVKVTQSSRYLVKRTGEKVFLECVQDMDHENMFWYRQDPGLGLRLIYFSYDVKMKEKGDIPEGYSVSREKKERFSLILESASTNQTSMYLCASSFRLGGPYEQYFGPGTRLTVT.